Below are 19 T cell receptor beta chains sequenced from a single sample in a study of cytomegalovirus exposure and HLA in healthy donors. A multiplex PCR was run with 60 Vbeta primers and 13 Jbeta primers. Assay used: immunoSEQ multiplex PCR; TCRdb lists only in-frame clones, some missing. The sample carries about 140,000 clones, 75% to 90% recorded once. Sequencing was performed on PBMCs. Receptor source: a middle-aged man in good health and CMV-seronegative.

This clone was detected only once. V is TRBV6-1 and J is TRBJ1-5, with 8 bases matching TRBD1. Germline lookup yields CDR1 MNHNS and CDR2 SASEGT. V lost 6 bases to trimming and J lost 3 bases; unmatched junction nucleotides: 7. This CDR3 has 15 residues. CDR3 in DNA: TGTGCCAGCAGCGTGGGACAGGCCTTCAATCAGCCCCAGCATTTT. It is translated as CASSVGQAFNQPQHF.

V usage is TRBV12-2 and J usage is TRBJ1-2; the table assigns TRBD1, which was not confirmed against the DNA. TRBV12-2 is tagged as a pseudogene. The CDR3 has 17 residues. For the CDR3, the DNA is TGTGCAAGTCGCTTTTTTAGGCGGGACAGGGGGTTGTATGGCTACACCTTC. Translation: CASRFFRRDRGLYGYTF.

This clone has a handful of counts. Other DNA sequences in this sample translate to the same CDR3. The chain carries TRBV19 and TRBJ1-1; possible D gene TRBD1, 5 bases. Germline CDR1 LNHDA, CDR2 SQIVND (reference sequence). The CDR3 length is 14 residues. The V end lost 1 base, the J end lost 0 bases, and 6 bases lay between the germline ends. For the CDR3, the DNA is TGTGCCAGTAGTATAGCAGGGTTGAACACTGAAGCTTTCTTT. Protein product: CASSIAGLNTEAFF. The full variable domain, completed using reference TRBV19 and TRBJ1-1, is DGGITQSPKYLFRKEGQNVTLSCEQNLNHDAMYWYRQDPGQGLRLIYYSQIVNDFQKGDIAEGYSVSREKKESFPLTVTSAQKNPTAFYLCASSIAGLNTEAFFGQGTRLTVV.

J is TRBJ2-2 and V is TRBV19; D is unresolved. Per the germline V gene, CDR1 is LNHDA and CDR2 is SQIVND (reference sequence). The CDR3 spans 15 residues. The V end lost 8 bases, the J end lost 1 base, and 14 bases lay between the germline ends. This CDR3 reads CASSYPALNTGELFF. The CDR3 region has the DNA TGTGCCAGTTCCTACCCAGCGCTGAACACCGGGGAGCTGTTTTTT.

The chain is built from TRBV5-4 and TRBJ2-7; D might be TRBD1 (7 bases). CDR1 SGHNT and CDR2 YYREEE come from the germline V gene (reference sequence). V dropped 2 bases and J dropped 1 base, with 13 bases sitting between them. The CDR3 is made up of 15 amino acids. The CDR3 region has the DNA TGTGCCAGCAGCTTCCCAGGGGGAGGATCCTACGAGCAGTACTTC. Encoded protein: CASSFPGGGSYEQYF.

V gene TRBV6-6 combines with J gene TRBJ1-4; no reliable D call. The V end was cut by 0 bases, the J end by 8 bases, with 7 bases between. The CDR3 consists of 13 residues. The germline CDR1 and CDR2 sequences are MNHNY and SVGAGI (reference sequence). DNA for the CDR3: TGTGCCAGCAGTTACTCGAGTGTAGAAAAACTGTTTTTT. It is translated as CASSYSSVEKLFF.

V gene TRBV30 combines with J gene TRBJ1-5; D perhaps matches TRBD1 (6 bases). Germline CDR1 and CDR2: GTSNPN and SVGIG (reference sequence). This CDR3 is 15 amino acids long. Trimming took 2 bases from V and 4 from J, leaving 15 bases between them. CDR3 protein: CAWSPRPGVNQPQHF. CDR3 DNA: TGTGCCTGGAGTCCCCGACCAGGGGTAAATCAGCCCCAGCATTTT.

V is TRBV7-6 and J is TRBJ2-3, with a possible D match to TRBD2 (6 bases). This CDR3 is built from 17 residues. V lost 2 bases and J 2 bases, leaving 17 bases between the germline ends. Germline V CDR1 and CDR2: SGHVS, FNYEAQ. CDR3 sequence (DNA): TGTGCCAGCAGCTTAAGATGGCGGGGAGGTATCACAGATACGCAGTATTTT. It translates to CASSLRWRGGITDTQYF.

This chain uses TRBV4-2 with TRBJ2-2; 8 bases agree with TRBD2. Germline CDR1 LGHNA, CDR2 YNFKEQ. This CDR3 is 17 amino acids long. Trimming took 3 bases from V and 0 from J; bases not matched to a gene: 6. DNA for the CDR3: TGTGCCAGCAGCCAGCGGGGGGCCCCGACGAACACCGGGGAGCTGTTTTTT. It translates to CASSQRGAPTNTGELFF.

The chain has TRBV7-9 and TRBJ1-2, with TRBD1 as a possible D gene (6 bases). The CDR3 loop spans 13 amino acids. Germline V CDR1 and CDR2: SEHNR, FQNEAQ (reference sequence). Deletions cut 5 bases from V and 8 bases from J, with 15 bases between. CDR3 DNA: TGTGCCAGCAGCGCAGGGGAGAGAGGGGGCTACACCTTC. Protein product: CASSAGERGGYTF.

The chain recombines TRBV29-1 with TRBJ1-1; D call uncertain. Germline assignment: CDR1 SQVTM and CDR2 ANQGSEA. Trimming removed 8 bases from V and 2 bases from J, with 12 bases in between. The CDR3 runs to 12 residues. The CDR3 sequence is CSPLRTNTEAFF. Here the CDR3 DNA reads TGCAGCCCCCTCCGGACTAACACTGAAGCTTTCTTT.

The chain recombines TRBV15 with TRBJ2-5, with D perhaps matching TRBD1 (6 bases). The V end was cut by 0 bases, the J end by 0 bases, with 8 bases between. The germline gives CDR1 LNHNV, CDR2 YYDKDF (reference sequence). There are 15 residues in the CDR3. In nucleotides, the CDR3 is TGTGCCACCAGCAGAGATCAGGGGAACCAAGAGACCCAGTACTTC. Its protein product is CATSRDQGNQETQYF.

The CDR3 reads CASSLSLGQGAGANVLTF. The CDR3 DNA follows: TGTGCCAGCAGTTTATCTCTGGGACAGGGGGCCGGGGCCAACGTCCTGACTTTC. This chain connects TRBV28 to TRBJ2-6; 12 bases are a match to TRBD1. Per the germline V gene, CDR1 is MDHEN and CDR2 is SYDVKM. V dropped 1 base and J dropped 4; count of bases not matched to a gene: 5. This CDR3 spans 18 amino acids.

This chain connects TRBV5-6 to TRBJ2-7, with TRBD2 matching over 10 bases. Unmatched junction bases numbered 5, after V lost 4 bases and J lost 4 bases. Germline lookup yields CDR1 SGHDT and CDR2 YYEEEE. The CDR3 runs 14 residues. CDR3 sequence (DNA): TGTGCCAGCAGCGACGTGGGACTAGCGTACGAGCAGTACTTC. Translated, it gives CASSDVGLAYEQYF.

A single count supports this clone. DNA for the CDR3: TGCAGCGTTGAAGAGATGGGGTCCAGGGCCCAGCATTTT. Amino acid sequence: CSVEEMGSRAQHF. The chain has TRBV29-1 and TRBJ1-5; D may be TRBD1 (5 bases). The CDR3 length is 13 residues. Germline assignment: CDR1 SQVTM and CDR2 ANQGSEA. Trimming took off 0 bases at V and 11 bases at J, with 14 bases between the two ends.

This chain joins TRBV28 and TRBJ2-3, with 13 bases that match TRBD2. V gave up 6 bases and J gave up 2 bases; unmatched junction bases: 8. Per germline, CDR1 MDHEN and CDR2 SYDVKM. The CDR3 has 17 residues. CDR3 sequence reads: CASSSGTSGAYTDTQYF. DNA of the CDR3: TGTGCCAGCAGCTCCGGGACTAGCGGGGCTTACACAGATACGCAGTATTTT. The full variable domain, with the rest looked up from reference TRBV28 and TRBJ2-3, is DVKVTQSSRYLVKRTGEKVFLECVQDMDHENMFWYRQDPGLGLRLIYFSYDVKMKEKGDIPEGYSVSREKKERFSLILESASTNQTSMYLCASSSGTSGAYTDTQYFGPGTRLTVL.

The gene calls are TRBV4-2 and TRBJ2-7; no clear D gene. Germline V gene lookup returns CDR1 LGHNA and CDR2 YNFKEQ. The CDR3 totals 15 residues. Trimming stripped 1 base from V and 0 bases from J, with 10 bases between. This chain's CDR3 is CASSQVRDTSYEQYF. The CDR3 DNA follows: TGTGCCAGCAGCCAAGTCCGTGACACCTCCTACGAGCAGTACTTC.

V is TRBV6-1 and J is TRBJ2-5; TRBD2 matches at 9 bases. TRBJ2-7 explains the end of the DNA better; the J call may be wrong. The CDR3 runs 17 residues. CDR1 is MNHNS and CDR2 is SASEGT in the germline V gene. CDR3 in DNA: TGTGCCAGCAGTGAATTCCTTGCGGGGGGGAGAGGTAACGAGCAGTACTTC. Translated: CASSEFLAGGRGNEQYF.

The J gene is TRBJ1-1, the V gene TRBV28; no definite D call. V lost 2 bases and J 0 bases, leaving 7 bases between the germline ends. This CDR3 spans 14 amino acids. Germline CDR1 MDHEN, CDR2 SYDVKM. The chain's CDR3 is CASSLAALNTEAFF. The CDR3 nucleotides read TGTGCCAGCAGTTTAGCGGCCTTGAACACTGAAGCTTTCTTT.